This TCR beta chain was sequenced in a study of cytomegalovirus exposure and HLA in healthy donors. Worth noting for this clone: Its target is not known.

Primers: 60 Vbeta forward and 13 Jbeta reverse. Clones were read by immunoSEQ multiplex PCR, and TCRdb kept only the in-frame ones, dropping some. The repertoire includes 150,000 to 180,000 clones, roughly 80% of them detected once, and 4% sits in the top ten. Study-wide points: In a later analysis, specific HLA alleles were associated with over 15,000 TCR beta sequences at a 0.05 false discovery rate.

The CDR3 totals 16 residues. Germline CDR1 reads MNHEY; CDR2 reads SVGAGI. V was shortened by 3 bases and J by 2 bases, with 15 bases between the two germline ends. The TCR sequence derives from a woman in her 40s in good health and CMV-seronegative. The genes are TRBV6-5 and TRBJ2-3; D not resolved. The sequenced sample was PBMCs. CDR3 in amino acids: CASSYTGPPLTDTQYF. The CDR3 DNA is TGTGCCAGCAGTTATACTGGGCCTCCACTCACAGATACGCAGTATTTT.